The 2 T cell receptor beta chains listed next were all sequenced from one sample in a study of T cell responses to AZD1222 COVID-19 vaccine. The repertoire was sequenced with immunoSEQ multiplex PCR; TCRdb's copy has only in-frame clones and lacks some. Among 110,000 or so clones listed, about 86% were seen once. The specimen was peripheral blood, collected 28 days after the second AZD1222 dose. The source of these receptors is an adult who received the AZD1222 COVID-19 vaccine.

V is TRBV5-1 and J is TRBJ1-3; D is possibly TRBD1 (5 bases). CDR1 is SGHRS and CDR2 is YFSETQ in the germline V gene. V lost 1 base and J 2 bases, leaving 7 bases between the germline ends. The CDR3 loop spans 14 amino acids. CDR3 DNA sequence: TGCGCCAGCAGCTTGCAGGGTACTGGAAACACCATATATTTT. Translation: CASSLQGTGNTIYF.

On this clone itself: Other DNA variants within this sample encode the same CDR3. The CDR3 nucleotides are TGTGCCAGCAGCCGGGACGGTAATGAAAAACTGTTTTTT. Amino acid sequence: CASSRDGNEKLFF. The chain has TRBV3-1 (or the pseudogene TRBV3-2) and TRBJ1-4; TRBD1 might be the D (5 bases). The CDR3 length is 13 residues. V lost 4 bases and J 4 bases, leaving 7 bases between the germline ends. Germline lookup yields CDR1 LGHDT and CDR2 YNNKEL (reference sequence).